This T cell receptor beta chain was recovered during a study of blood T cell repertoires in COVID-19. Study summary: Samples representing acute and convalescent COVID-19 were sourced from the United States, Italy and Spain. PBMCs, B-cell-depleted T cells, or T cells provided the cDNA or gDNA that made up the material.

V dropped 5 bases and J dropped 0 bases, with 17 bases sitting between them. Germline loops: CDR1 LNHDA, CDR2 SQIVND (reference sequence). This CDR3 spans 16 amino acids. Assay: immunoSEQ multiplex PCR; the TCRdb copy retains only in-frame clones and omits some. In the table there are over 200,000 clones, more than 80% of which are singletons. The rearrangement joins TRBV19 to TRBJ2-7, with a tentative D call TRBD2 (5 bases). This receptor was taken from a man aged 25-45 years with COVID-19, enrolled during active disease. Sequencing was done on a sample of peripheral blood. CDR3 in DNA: TGTGCCAGTAGTCCCCGAGGGTGGGGTTTCTCCTACGAGCAGTACTTC. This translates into CASSPRGWGFSYEQYF.